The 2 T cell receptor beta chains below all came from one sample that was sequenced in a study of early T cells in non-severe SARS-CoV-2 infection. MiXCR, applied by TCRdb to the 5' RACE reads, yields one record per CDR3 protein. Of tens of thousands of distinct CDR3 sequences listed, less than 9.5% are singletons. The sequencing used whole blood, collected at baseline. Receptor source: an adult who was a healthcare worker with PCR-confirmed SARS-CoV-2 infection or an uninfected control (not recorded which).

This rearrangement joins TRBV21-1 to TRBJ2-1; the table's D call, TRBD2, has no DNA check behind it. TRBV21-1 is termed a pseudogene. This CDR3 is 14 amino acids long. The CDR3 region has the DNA TGTGCCAGCAGACCCGGGACTAAGAACAATGAGCAGTTCTTC. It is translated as CASRPGTKNNEQFF.

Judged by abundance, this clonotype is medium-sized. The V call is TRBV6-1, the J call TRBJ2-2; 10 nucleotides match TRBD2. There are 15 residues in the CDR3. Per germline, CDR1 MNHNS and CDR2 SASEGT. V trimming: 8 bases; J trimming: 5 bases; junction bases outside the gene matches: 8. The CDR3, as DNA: TGTGCCAGCGGGGAGGTAGCGGGAGGTACCGGGGAGCTGTTTTTT. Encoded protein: CASGEVAGGTGELFF.